The 28 T cell receptor beta chains below come from one sample, sequenced in a study of blood T cells in healthy people across ages. The second PCR ran about 7 to 12 cycles with a sample-barcoded 5' primer and J-beta primers. MiXCR was run by TCRdb on the 5' RACE reads, yielding one entry per CDR3 protein. The sample yields 1.5 million to 2 million distinct CDR3 sequences, about 31% seen once. Sequenced input: blood. The receptors were sampled from a woman in her 30s in good health.

This clonotype has at least ten counts. The chain has TRBV15 and TRBJ2-1; D might be TRBD2 (5 bases). Trimming pared 8 bases from V and 5 bases from J, leaving 19 bases between. Germline CDR1 reads LNHNV; CDR2 reads YYDKDF (reference sequence). This CDR3 comprises 15 residues. CDR3 DNA sequence: TGTGCCACCGCCAGGCCGGGCGGGCTTAACAATGAGCAGTTCTTC. It encodes CATARPGGLNNEQFF.

This clonotype was observed a few times. The chain couples TRBV6-5 to TRBJ2-5, with 12 bases fitting TRBD2. Trimming took 10 bases from V and 11 from J; bases not matched to a gene: 11. Germline assignment: CDR1 MNHEY and CDR2 SVGAGI. This CDR3 is 13 amino acids long. DNA for the CDR3: TGTGCCACGTCTAGCGGGAGGGCCTGGGAGCAGTACTTC. Its protein product is CATSSGRAWEQYF.

There are a few counts of this clonotype. This sequence joins TRBV3-1 and TRBJ2-5, with 7 bases fitting TRBD1. With 8 bases clipped from V and 11 bases from J, the junction kept 17 bases outside the gene matches. CDR3 length: 14 residues. Germline loops: CDR1 LGHDT, CDR2 YNNKEL (reference sequence). The CDR3 region has the DNA TGTGCCAGCTCATTGGGGACAGCCCTGGAAGAGCAGTACTTC. This encodes CASSLGTALEEQYF.

The chain carries TRBV12-3 or TRBV12-4 and TRBJ2-3, with 8 nucleotides matching TRBD2. The CDR3 is 15 amino acids. V was pared by 6 bases and J by 6 bases, with 11 bases of the junction left unmatched. This chain's CDR3 is CASSGRGWRGDTQYF. CDR3 DNA: TGTGCCAGCAGCGGGAGGGGATGGAGAGGGGATACGCAGTATTTT.

The chain links TRBV7-2 to TRBJ1-4; TRBD1 might be the D (5 bases). V lost 0 bases, J lost 8 bases, and 13 bases lay in between. This CDR3 has 15 residues. In germline, CDR1 is SGHTA, CDR2 FQGNSA. The CDR3 loop is CASSLALRGWEKLFF. The CDR3 DNA sequence: TGTGCCAGCAGCTTAGCGTTGAGGGGTTGGGAAAAACTGTTTTTT.

This clonotype was seen a single time. This could be a read error, since a much larger clone is one nucleotide away. The gene calls are TRBV20-1 and TRBJ2-5, with a weak D call TRBD1 (5 bases). Trimming removed 5 bases at V and 4 bases at J, with 11 bases between. The CDR3 consists of 12 residues. CDR1 is DFQATT, CDR2 SNEGSKA, per germline (reference sequence). The CDR3 sequence is CSALGERETQYF. The CDR3 nucleotides read TGCAGTGCTCTAGGGGAACGAGAGACCCAGTACTTC.

This sequence joins TRBV5-1 and TRBJ2-5; D tentatively fits TRBD1 or TRBD2 (5 bases each). This CDR3 is built from 13 residues. V lost 4 bases and J lost 5, with 12 bases in between. Germline V gene sequence: CDR1 SGHRS, CDR2 YFSETQ. CDR3: CASSKGPGETQYF. CDR3 DNA sequence: TGCGCCAGCAGCAAGGGACCGGGGGAGACCCAGTACTTC.

V and J are TRBV24-1 and TRBJ2-3; tentatively, D is TRBD1 (6 bases). CDR1 and CDR2 from the germline V gene are KGHDR and SFDVKD. The CDR3 runs to 16 residues. The V gene lost 5 bases and the J gene lost 2 bases, with 16 bases spanning the gap. The CDR3, as DNA: TGTGCCACCAGTGGACACAGGGCGTTTGACACAGATACGCAGTATTTT. Amino acids: CATSGHRAFDTDTQYF.

This clonotype was seen at least ten times. The chain joins TRBV20-1 to TRBJ2-3; a weak D match, TRBD2 (6 bases). This CDR3 has 12 amino acids. The V gene lost 7 bases and the J gene lost 5 bases, with 13 bases spanning the gap. The germline V gene encodes CDR1 DFQATT and CDR2 SNEGSKA (reference sequence). CDR3 loop: CSGQTSVDTQYF. CDR3 DNA: TGCAGTGGACAGACTAGTGTAGATACGCAGTATTTT.

This clonotype was counted ten times or more. The V gene is TRBV7-2, the J gene TRBJ1-2; 9 nucleotides agree with TRBD1. The CDR3 runs to 13 residues. CDR1 and CDR2 (germline): SGHTA, FQGNSA. V lost 4 bases to trimming and J lost 7 bases; unmatched junction nucleotides: 4. Here the CDR3 DNA reads TGTGCCAGCAGCTCCCGGGACAGGGCTGGCTACACCTTC. Protein sequence: CASSSRDRAGYTF.

This clonotype was counted only a few times. A read error may account for a junction end that differs from germline. The V call is TRBV5-1, the J call TRBJ2-1; 9 bases align to TRBD2. The V gene's germline CDR1 is SGHRS and CDR2 YFSETQ. CDR3 length equals 17 residues. The DNA for the CDR3 is TGCGTCAGCAGCTTTTCCCCGGGACTAGCAGCGGAGAATGAGCAGTTCTTC. Translated: CVSSFSPGLAAENEQFF. Complete variable domain (other parts from reference TRBV5-1 and TRBJ2-1): KAGVTQTPRYLIKTRGQQVTLSCSPISGHRSVSWYQQTPGQGLQFLFEYFSETQRNKGNFPGRFSGRQFSNSRSEMNVSTLELGDSALYLCVSSFSPGLAAENEQFFGPGTRLTVL.

The chain has TRBV19 and TRBJ2-5, with 12 bases fitting TRBD2. The tail of the sequence fits TRBJ2-7 better, so the J call may be wrong. CDR3 length: 15 residues. The germline gives CDR1 LNHDA, CDR2 SQIVND (reference sequence). This chain's CDR3 is CASSRRLAGEHEQYF. The CDR3 region has the DNA TGTGCCAGTAGTAGACGACTAGCGGGGGAGCACGAGCAGTACTTC.

This clonotype was found a few times. The chain joins TRBV4-1 to TRBJ2-5; the D gene is possibly TRBD2 (6 bases). V dropped 1 base and J dropped 4 bases, with 16 bases sitting between them. The CDR3 length is 16 residues. Germline CDR1 MGHRA, CDR2 YSYEKL. This CDR3 is CASSQGGVGLGETQYF. In DNA, the CDR3 is TGCGCCAGCAGCCAAGGGGGGGTAGGGTTGGGAGAGACCCAGTACTTC.

This clonotype was detected only a few times. The CDR3 loop reads CASSLDERTSGEQYF. DNA of the CDR3: TGCGCCAGCAGCTTGGACGAGCGGACCTCTGGCGAGCAGTACTTC. The chain carries TRBV5-1 and TRBJ2-7; D possibly corresponds to TRBD2 (5 bases). The V and J ends lost 0 bases and 6 bases respectively, with 16 bases between them. The germline V gene has CDR1 SGHRS and CDR2 YFSETQ. The length of the CDR3 is 15 residues.

Many counts were recorded for this clonotype. The chain recombines TRBV7-7 with TRBJ2-1; 8 nucleotides agree with TRBD2. V trimming: 5 bases; J trimming: 6 bases; junction bases outside the gene matches: 6. Per germline, CDR1 SSHAT and CDR2 FNYEAQ (reference sequence). This CDR3 has 14 amino acids. The CDR3 DNA reads TGTGCCAGCAGCCTTTCCGGGACTAGCAATGAGCAGTTCTTC. This codes for CASSLSGTSNEQFF.

This chain links TRBV7-6 with TRBJ2-1, with a possible D match to TRBD2 (5 bases). V lost 5 bases, J lost 1 base, and 15 bases lay in between. Germline lookup yields CDR1 SGHVS and CDR2 FNYEAQ. CDR3 length: 16 residues. The DNA of the CDR3 is TGTGCCAGCAGCGCGTCTAGCTCTCGGTCCTACAATGAGCAGTTCTTC. Its translation is CASSASSSRSYNEQFF.

V and J are TRBV7-9 and TRBJ2-3, with D perhaps TRBD2 (5 bases). The V gene lost 5 bases and the J gene lost 4 bases, with 16 bases spanning the gap. From germline, CDR1 is SEHNR and CDR2 FQNEAQ (reference sequence). The CDR3 has 15 residues. Here the CDR3 reads CASSPTGSPPDTQYF. The CDR3, as DNA: TGTGCCAGCAGCCCGACGGGGAGCCCGCCAGATACGCAGTATTTT.

This clonotype has a handful of counts. The genes are TRBV5-1 and TRBJ2-1; 13 bases fit TRBD2. Germline V gives CDR1 SGHRS, CDR2 YFSETQ. Trimming at V came to 3 bases and at J to 7 bases, leaving 7 bases not matched to a gene. There are 16 residues in the CDR3. CDR3 DNA: TGCGCCAGCAGCTCACTAGCGGGGGGGCTAAGTAATGAGCAGTTCTTC. Translation gives CASSSLAGGLSNEQFF.

This clonotype was observed a handful of times. This sequence joins TRBV6-1 and TRBJ2-7; D unresolved. This CDR3 has 12 residues. Trimming shortened V by 6 bases and J by 7 bases, and 13 bases separated the two germline ends. Germline V gene data show CDR1 as MNHNS and CDR2 as SASEGT. CDR3 DNA: TGTGCCAGCAGCAACGACCGTCTGGAGCAGTACTTC. Translated: CASSNDRLEQYF.

This sequence joins TRBV20-1 and TRBJ2-5; no clear D. The end of the DNA aligns better with TRBJ2-7, so the J call may be wrong. The CDR3 spans 13 residues. Germline V CDR1 and CDR2: DFQATT, SNEGSKA (reference sequence). The CDR3 DNA reads TGCAGTGCTAGATATGTTACCCGTAGCGAGCAGTACTTC. Translated: CSARYVTRSEQYF.

The rearrangement joins TRBV27 to TRBJ2-5, with D unresolved. The CDR3 covers 14 residues. Trimming removed 3 bases from V and 3 bases from J, with 11 bases in between. Germline-derived CDR1 and CDR2 are MNHEY and SMNVEV (reference sequence). The CDR3 is CASSLLNSKETQYF. The CDR3 DNA reads as TGTGCCAGCAGTTTGCTGAACTCGAAAGAGACCCAGTACTTC.

The CDR3 nucleotides are TGTGCCAGCAGCTCACGCTACAGGGGACCAACCGAAGAGACCCAGTACTTC. Its protein product is CASSSRYRGPTEETQYF. J is TRBJ2-5 and V is TRBV5-4; TRBD1 aligns across 7 bases. Germline V gene lookup returns CDR1 SGHNT and CDR2 YYREEE (reference sequence). This CDR3 is 17 amino acids long. V dropped 3 bases and J dropped 3; count of bases not matched to a gene: 14. The full variable domain, completed using reference TRBV5-4 and TRBJ2-5, is ETGVTQSPTHLIKTRGQQVTLRCSSQSGHNTVSWYQQALGQGPQFIFQYYREEENGRGNFPPRFSGLQFPNYSSELNVNALELDDSALYLCASSSRYRGPTEETQYFGPGTRLLVL.

The chain joins TRBV7-9 to TRBJ2-3; 10 nucleotides agree with TRBD1. The V gene's germline CDR1 is SEHNR and CDR2 FQNEAQ (reference sequence). CDR3 length: 15 amino acids. With V trimmed by 9 bases and J by 1 base, 7 bases remained unmatched. This CDR3 reads CASEGQGYGTDTQYF. The CDR3 bases are TGTGCCAGTGAGGGACAGGGGTACGGCACAGATACGCAGTATTTT.

This clonotype appeared once. This chain uses TRBV20-1 with TRBJ2-3; no definite D call. The CDR3 contains 14 residues. Germline CDR1 and CDR2: DFQATT and SNEGSKA (reference sequence). Deletions cut 3 bases from V and 7 bases from J, with 17 bases between. CDR3: CSARATDGLNTQYF. The CDR3 DNA is TGCAGTGCTAGGGCCACCGACGGGCTGAATACGCAGTATTTT.

The sample holds one count of this clonotype. The gene calls are TRBV29-1 and TRBJ2-3, with 16 bases lining up with TRBD2. Germline V gene lookup returns CDR1 SQVTM and CDR2 ANQGSEA. With V trimmed by 6 bases and J by 4 bases, 1 base remained unmatched. The CDR3 runs 14 residues. CDR3 nucleotides: TGCAGCGTAGGGACTAGCGGGGGGGCAGATACGCAGTATTTT. It translates to CSVGTSGGADTQYF.

The sample holds a few counts of this clonotype. CDR3 nucleotides: TGTGCCAGCAGCTTGGTCGCGGGGGGGCTAGGTACGCAGTATTTT. Translation gives CASSLVAGGLGTQYF. The chain carries TRBV5-6 and TRBJ2-3, with 9 bases identical to TRBD2. The germline CDR1 and CDR2 sequences are SGHDT and YYEEEE. V lost 0 bases, J lost 8 bases, and 7 bases stayed unmatched. The CDR3 is made up of 15 amino acids.

There are a few counts of this clonotype. The chain combines TRBV4-1 with TRBJ2-2; the D is unclear. Between the trimmed V and J ends, which lost 1 base and 5 bases, there was a span of 11 bases. The CDR3 is 15 residues long. Germline CDR1 is MGHRA and CDR2 is YSYEKL. The CDR3 DNA is TGCGCCAGCAGCCAAGGGGGTAGCCGGACCGGGGAGCTGTTTTTT. It codes for CASSQGGSRTGELFF.

The chain employs TRBV7-9 and TRBJ1-2; no clear D gene. V was shortened by 4 bases and J by 6 bases, with 12 bases between the two germline ends. The CDR3 length is 13 residues. Germline lookup yields CDR1 SEHNR and CDR2 FQNEAQ (reference sequence). The CDR3 sequence: CASSSRESHGYTF. CDR3 in DNA: TGTGCCAGCAGCTCGAGGGAGTCACATGGCTACACCTTC.